Below, 5 T cell receptor beta chains from the same sample are listed, as sequenced in a study of radiotherapy plus CTLA-4 blockade in lung cancer. Method: immunoSEQ multiplex PCR; TCRdb's copy keeps in-frame clones and lacks some. The sample has roughly 50,000 clones, just under 85% seen once. The sequenced sample was peripheral blood, obtained from a patient treated with radiotherapy plus ipilimumab. The receptors stem from a human donor with non-small cell lung cancer whose response to radiotherapy plus ipilimumab could not be evaluated.

The chain is built from TRBV7-9 and TRBJ1-5; TRBD1 might be the D (5 bases). The CDR3 extends over 15 amino acids. V was shortened by 1 base and J by 7 bases, with 14 bases between the two germline ends. Looked up from germline, CDR1 is SEHNR and CDR2 is FQNEAQ (reference sequence). The CDR3 loop reads CASSLGQQGSQPQHF. CDR3 coding DNA: TGTGCCAGCAGCTTAGGACAGCAAGGGTCGCAGCCCCAGCATTTT.

The J gene is TRBJ1-1, the V gene TRBV7-3; 12 positions match TRBD1. V lost 5 bases to trimming and J lost 3 bases; unmatched junction nucleotides: 10. Germline CDR1 is SGHTA and CDR2 is FQGTGA. The CDR3 is 17 residues long. CDR3 sequence: CASSPGTGGLLDTEAFF. For the CDR3, the DNA is TGTGCCAGCAGCCCAGGGACAGGGGGCCTCCTAGACACTGAAGCTTTCTTT.

The V call is TRBV28, the J call TRBJ2-3, with a possible D match to TRBD1 (5 bases). Per the germline V gene, CDR1 is MDHEN and CDR2 is SYDVKM. This CDR3 comprises 16 residues. Trimming took off 5 bases at V and 0 bases at J, with 15 bases between the two ends. CDR3 in DNA: TGTGCCAGCAGTCGTTGGGGCCAGGCCAGCACAGATACGCAGTATTTT. This codes for CASSRWGQASTDTQYF.

This clone was found a few times. The J gene is TRBJ1-5, the V gene TRBV28; 8 bases fit TRBD1. Germline lookup yields CDR1 MDHEN and CDR2 SYDVKM. This CDR3 contains 15 residues. V lost 5 bases, J lost 3 bases, and 6 bases stayed unmatched. The CDR3 here is CASSTGTGPNQPQHF. DNA for the CDR3: TGTGCCAGCAGTACCGGGACAGGCCCCAATCAGCCCCAGCATTTT.

This clone came up once. The chain joins TRBV5-6 to TRBJ1-6; D remains unclear. With 0 bases removed from V and 10 bases from J, the gap between germline ends came to 11 bases. CDR1 SGHDT and CDR2 YYEEEE come from the germline V gene. This CDR3 is built from 14 residues. This CDR3 is CASSLETRRSPLHF. The CDR3 coding sequence is TGTGCCAGCAGCTTGGAGACAAGGAGGTCACCCCTCCACTTT.